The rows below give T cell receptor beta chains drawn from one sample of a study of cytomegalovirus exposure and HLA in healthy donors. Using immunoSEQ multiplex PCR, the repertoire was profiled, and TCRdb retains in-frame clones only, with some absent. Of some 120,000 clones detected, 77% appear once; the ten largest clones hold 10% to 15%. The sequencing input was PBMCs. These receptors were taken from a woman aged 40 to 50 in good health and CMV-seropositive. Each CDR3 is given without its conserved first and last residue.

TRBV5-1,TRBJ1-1,ASSLEGGGNTEAF
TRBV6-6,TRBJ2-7,ASRTGQNSYEQY
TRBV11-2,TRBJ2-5,ASSWAGTTQETQY
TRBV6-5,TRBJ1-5,ASSQTGLRQPQH
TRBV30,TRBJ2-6,AWSVGGTGANVLT
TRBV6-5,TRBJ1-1,ASSPGTEAF
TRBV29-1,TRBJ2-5,SVNVEAETQY
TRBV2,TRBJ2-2,ASSGDGSGTGELF
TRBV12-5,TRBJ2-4,APSGQVKNIQY
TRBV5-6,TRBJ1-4,ASSSTGPGKLF
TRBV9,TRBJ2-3,ASSVATLPDTQY
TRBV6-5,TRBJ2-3,ASTDRAYGTDTQY
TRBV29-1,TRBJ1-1,SAGGLYTEAF
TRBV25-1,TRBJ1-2,ASSELGARNYGYT
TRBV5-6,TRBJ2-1,ASSWDRGYNEQF
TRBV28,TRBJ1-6,ASGGVNYNSPLH
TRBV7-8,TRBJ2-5,ASSLLPTSGSETQY
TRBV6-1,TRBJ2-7,ASSERLAATYEQY
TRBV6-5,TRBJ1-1,ASSTDRDTEAF
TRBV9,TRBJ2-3,ASSVRRTDTQY
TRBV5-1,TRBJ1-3,ASSFTGGPGNTIY
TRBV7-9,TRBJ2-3,ASSLDRVRTDTQY
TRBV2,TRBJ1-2,ASRADRGRVYT
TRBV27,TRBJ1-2,ASRDRGDYGYT
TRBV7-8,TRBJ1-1,ASSRRDRGTEAF
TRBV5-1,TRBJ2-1,ASSSPGQGYNEQF
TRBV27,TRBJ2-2,ASSFINSPGELF